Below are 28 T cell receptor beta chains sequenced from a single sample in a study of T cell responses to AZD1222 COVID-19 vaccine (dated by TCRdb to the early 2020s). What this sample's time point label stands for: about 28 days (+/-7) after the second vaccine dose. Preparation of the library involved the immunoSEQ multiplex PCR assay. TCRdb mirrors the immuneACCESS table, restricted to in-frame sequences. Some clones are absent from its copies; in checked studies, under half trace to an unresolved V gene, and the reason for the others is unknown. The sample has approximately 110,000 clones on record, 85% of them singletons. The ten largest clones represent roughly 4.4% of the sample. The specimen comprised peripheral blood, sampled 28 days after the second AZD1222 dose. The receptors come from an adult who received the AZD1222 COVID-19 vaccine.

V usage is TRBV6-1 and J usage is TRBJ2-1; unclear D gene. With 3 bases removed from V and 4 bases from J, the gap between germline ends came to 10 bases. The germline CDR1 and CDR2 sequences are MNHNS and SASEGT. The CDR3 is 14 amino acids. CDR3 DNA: TGTGCCAGCAGTGAGCAGACCTCTTACAATGAGCAGTTCTTC. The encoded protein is CASSEQTSYNEQFF.

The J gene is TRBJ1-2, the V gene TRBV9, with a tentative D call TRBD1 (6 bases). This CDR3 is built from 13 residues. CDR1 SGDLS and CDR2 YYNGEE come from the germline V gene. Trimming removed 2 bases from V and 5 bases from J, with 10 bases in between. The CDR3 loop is CASSVDSSYGYTF. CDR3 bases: TGTGCCAGCAGCGTGGACAGTTCTTATGGCTACACCTTC.

As DNA, the CDR3 is TGTGCCAGCAGCCAAGATTCCGACTCTGGAAACACCATATATTTT. This codes for CASSQDSDSGNTIYF. The genes are TRBV3-1 (or the pseudogene TRBV3-2) and TRBJ1-3, with no clear D. The CDR3 is 15 residues long. From germline, CDR1 is LGHDT and CDR2 YNNKEL (reference sequence). V was trimmed by 0 bases and J by 0 bases, leaving 6 bases between them.

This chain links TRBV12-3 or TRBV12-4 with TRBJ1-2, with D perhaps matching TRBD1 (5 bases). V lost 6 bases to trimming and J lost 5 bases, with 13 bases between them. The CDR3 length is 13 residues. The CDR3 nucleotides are TGTGCCAGCAGGGGGGTCGGGGAATATGGCTACACCTTC. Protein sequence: CASRGVGEYGYTF.

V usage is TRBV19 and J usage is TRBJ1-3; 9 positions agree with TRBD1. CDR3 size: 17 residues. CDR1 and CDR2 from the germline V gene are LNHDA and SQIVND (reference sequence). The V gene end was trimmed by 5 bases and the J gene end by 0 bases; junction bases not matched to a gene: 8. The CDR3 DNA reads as TGTGCCAGTAGTTCTACCGGGACAGGGATCTCTGGAAACACCATATATTTT. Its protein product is CASSSTGTGISGNTIYF.

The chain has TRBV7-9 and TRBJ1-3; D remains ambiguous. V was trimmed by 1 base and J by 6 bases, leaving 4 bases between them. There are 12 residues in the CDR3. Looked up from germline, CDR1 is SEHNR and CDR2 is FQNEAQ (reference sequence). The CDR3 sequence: CASSLDQNTIYF. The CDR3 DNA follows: TGTGCCAGCAGCTTAGACCAAAACACCATATATTTT. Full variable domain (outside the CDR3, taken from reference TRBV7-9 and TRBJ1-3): DTGVSQNPRHKITKRGQNVTFRCDPISEHNRLYWYRQTLGQGPEFLTYFQNEAQLEKSRLLSDRFSAERPKGSFSTLEIQRTEQGDSAMYLCASSLDQNTIYFGEGSWLTVV.

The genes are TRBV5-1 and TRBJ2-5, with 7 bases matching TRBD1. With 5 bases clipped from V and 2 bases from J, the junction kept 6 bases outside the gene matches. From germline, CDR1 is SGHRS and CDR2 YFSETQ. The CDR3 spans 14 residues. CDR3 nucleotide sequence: TGCGCCAGCAGGCCGGGGACAGAGCAAGAGACCCAGTACTTC. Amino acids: CASRPGTEQETQYF.

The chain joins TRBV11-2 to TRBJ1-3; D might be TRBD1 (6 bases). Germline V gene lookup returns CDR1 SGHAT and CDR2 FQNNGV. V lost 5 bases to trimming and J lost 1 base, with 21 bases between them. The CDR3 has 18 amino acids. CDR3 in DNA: TGTGCCAGCAGCCCAAAACCCCCAGGGGCCAGTTCTGGAAACACCATATATTTT. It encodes CASSPKPPGASSGNTIYF.

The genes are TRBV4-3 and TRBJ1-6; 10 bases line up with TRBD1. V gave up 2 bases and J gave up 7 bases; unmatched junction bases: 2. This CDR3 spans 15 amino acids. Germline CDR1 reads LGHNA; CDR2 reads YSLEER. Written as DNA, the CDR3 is TGCGCCAGCAGCCAATCGGACAGGGGGAATTCACCCCTCCACTTT. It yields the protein CASSQSDRGNSPLHF.

Here the CDR3 DNA reads TGTGCCAGTAGATATACTGGGAAGAACACTGAAGCTTTCTTT. This encodes CASRYTGKNTEAFF. This chain links TRBV19 with TRBJ1-1; D remains ambiguous. The CDR3 has 14 residues. V lost 6 bases and J lost 1, with 12 bases in between. The germline gives CDR1 LNHDA, CDR2 SQIVND (reference sequence).

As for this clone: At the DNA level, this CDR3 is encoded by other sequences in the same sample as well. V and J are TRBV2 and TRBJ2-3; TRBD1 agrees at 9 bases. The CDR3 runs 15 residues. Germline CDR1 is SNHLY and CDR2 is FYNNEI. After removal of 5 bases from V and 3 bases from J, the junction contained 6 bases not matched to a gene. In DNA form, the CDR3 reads TGTGCCAGCAGTCCCAGACAGGGGGGGACAGATACGCAGTATTTT. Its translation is CASSPRQGGTDTQYF.

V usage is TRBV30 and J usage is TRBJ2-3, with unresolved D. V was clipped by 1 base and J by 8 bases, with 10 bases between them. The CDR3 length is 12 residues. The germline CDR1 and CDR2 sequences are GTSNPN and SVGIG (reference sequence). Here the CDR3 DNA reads TGTGCCTGGAGTGCCACCCCGGGTACGCAGTATTTT. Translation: CAWSATPGTQYF.

DNA for the CDR3: TGTGCCAGCAGTGCCGGGACATCTGAAAATCAGCCCCAGCATTTT. It specifies CASSAGTSENQPQHF. V is TRBV2 and J is TRBJ1-5; tentatively, D is TRBD1 (6 bases). The CDR3 extends over 15 amino acids. V lost 4 bases to trimming and J lost 4 bases, with 14 bases between them. Germline lookup yields CDR1 SNHLY and CDR2 FYNNEI.

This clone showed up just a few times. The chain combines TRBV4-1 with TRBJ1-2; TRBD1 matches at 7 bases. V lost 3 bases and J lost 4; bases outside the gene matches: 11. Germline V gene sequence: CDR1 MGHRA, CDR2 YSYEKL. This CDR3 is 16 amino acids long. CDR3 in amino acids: CASSHPQGTTVYGYTF. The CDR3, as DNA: TGCGCCAGCAGCCACCCACAGGGGACGACGGTCTATGGCTACACCTTC.

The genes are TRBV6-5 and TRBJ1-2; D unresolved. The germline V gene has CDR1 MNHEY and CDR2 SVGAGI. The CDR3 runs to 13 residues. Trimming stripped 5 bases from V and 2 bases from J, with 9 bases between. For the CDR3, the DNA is TGTGCCAGCAGTCCGACGGGAAACTATGGCTACACCTTC. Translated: CASSPTGNYGYTF.

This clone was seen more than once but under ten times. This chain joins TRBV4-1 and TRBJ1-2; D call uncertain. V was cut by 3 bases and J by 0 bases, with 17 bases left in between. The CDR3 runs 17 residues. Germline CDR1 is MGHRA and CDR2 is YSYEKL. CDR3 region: CASSHLSTDVANYGYTF. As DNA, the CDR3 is TGCGCCAGCAGCCATCTTTCAACAGACGTAGCTAACTATGGCTACACCTTC.

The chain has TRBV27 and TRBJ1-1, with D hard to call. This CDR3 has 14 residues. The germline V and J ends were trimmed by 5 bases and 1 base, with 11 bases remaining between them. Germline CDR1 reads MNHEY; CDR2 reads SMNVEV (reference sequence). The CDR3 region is CASSRWTENTEAFF. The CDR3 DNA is TGTGCCAGCAGTAGATGGACGGAGAACACTGAAGCTTTCTTT.

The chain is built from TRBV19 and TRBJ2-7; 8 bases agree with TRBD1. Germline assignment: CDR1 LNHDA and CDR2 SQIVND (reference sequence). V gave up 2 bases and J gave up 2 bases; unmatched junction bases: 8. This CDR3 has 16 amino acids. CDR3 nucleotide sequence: TGTGCCAGTAGTATACTAACGACAGGGGACCCCTACGAGCAGTACTTC. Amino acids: CASSILTTGDPYEQYF.

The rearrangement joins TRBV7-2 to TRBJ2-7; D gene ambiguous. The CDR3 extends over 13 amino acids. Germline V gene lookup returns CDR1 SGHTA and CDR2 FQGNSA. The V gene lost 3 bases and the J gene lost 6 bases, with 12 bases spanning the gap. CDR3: CASSFGWSPEQYF. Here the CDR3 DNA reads TGTGCCAGCAGCTTTGGTTGGTCACCCGAGCAGTACTTC.

In DNA form, the CDR3 reads TGTGCCAGCAGCCGCGACAAGAACTATGGCTACACCTTC. Protein product: CASSRDKNYGYTF. This chain connects TRBV3-1 (or the pseudogene TRBV3-2) to TRBJ1-2, with D hard to call. V shed 4 bases and J shed 2 bases, with 8 bases lying between them. The CDR3 loop spans 13 amino acids. Germline V lookup: CDR1 LGHDT, CDR2 YNNKEL (reference sequence).

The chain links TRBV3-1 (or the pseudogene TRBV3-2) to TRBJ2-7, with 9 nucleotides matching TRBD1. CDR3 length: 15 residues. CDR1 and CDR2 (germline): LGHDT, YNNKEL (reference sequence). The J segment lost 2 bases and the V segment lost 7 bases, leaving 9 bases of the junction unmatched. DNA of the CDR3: TGTGCCAGCACCTTGCTACAGGGGGCGGCCTACGAGCAGTACTTC. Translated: CASTLLQGAAYEQYF.

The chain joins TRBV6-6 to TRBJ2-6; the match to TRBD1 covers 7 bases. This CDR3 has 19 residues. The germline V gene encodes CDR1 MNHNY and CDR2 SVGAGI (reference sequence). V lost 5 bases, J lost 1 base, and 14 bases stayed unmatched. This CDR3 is CASSRHRQGKESGANVLTF. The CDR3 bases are TGTGCCAGCAGTCGACACAGACAGGGTAAAGAATCTGGGGCCAACGTCCTGACTTTC.

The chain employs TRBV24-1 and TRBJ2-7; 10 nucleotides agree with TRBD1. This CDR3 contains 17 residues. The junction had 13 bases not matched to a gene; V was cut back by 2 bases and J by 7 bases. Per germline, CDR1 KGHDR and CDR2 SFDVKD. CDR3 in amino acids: CATSDWGGRDRGKEQYF. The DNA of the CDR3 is TGTGCCACCAGTGATTGGGGGGGAAGGGACAGGGGTAAGGAGCAGTACTTC.

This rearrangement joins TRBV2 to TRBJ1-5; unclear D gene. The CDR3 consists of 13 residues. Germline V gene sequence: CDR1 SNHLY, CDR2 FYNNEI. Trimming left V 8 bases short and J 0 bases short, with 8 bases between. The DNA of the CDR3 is TGTGCCAGCTTGGGGAATAGCAATCAGCCCCAGCATTTT. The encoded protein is CASLGNSNQPQHF.

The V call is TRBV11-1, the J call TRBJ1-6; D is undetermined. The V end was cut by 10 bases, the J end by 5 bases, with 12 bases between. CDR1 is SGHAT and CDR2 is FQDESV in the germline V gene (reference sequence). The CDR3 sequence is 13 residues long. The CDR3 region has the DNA TGTGCCACCTCCCCGGGCCATAATTCACCCCTCCACTTT. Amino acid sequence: CATSPGHNSPLHF.

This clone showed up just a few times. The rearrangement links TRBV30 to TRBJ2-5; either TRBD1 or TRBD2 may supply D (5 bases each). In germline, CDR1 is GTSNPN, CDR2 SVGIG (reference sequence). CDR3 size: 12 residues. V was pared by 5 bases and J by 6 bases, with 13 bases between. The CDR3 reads CAWWSRGQTQYF. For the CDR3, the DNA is TGTGCCTGGTGGTCCCGGGGCCAGACCCAGTACTTC.

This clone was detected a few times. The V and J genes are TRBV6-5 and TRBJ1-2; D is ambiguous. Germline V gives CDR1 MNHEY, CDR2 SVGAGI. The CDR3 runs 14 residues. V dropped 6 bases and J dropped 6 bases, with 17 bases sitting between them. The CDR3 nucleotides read TGTGCCAGCAGCCCGCGCAGTCTCAACGATGGCTACACCTTC. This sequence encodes CASSPRSLNDGYTF.

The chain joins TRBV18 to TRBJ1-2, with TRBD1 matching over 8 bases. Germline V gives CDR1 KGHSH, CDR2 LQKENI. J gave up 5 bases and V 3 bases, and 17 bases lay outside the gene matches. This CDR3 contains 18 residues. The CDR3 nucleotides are TGTGCCAGCTCACCCCAGACAGGGGCCTCTTCATCTGCGTATGGCTACACCTTC. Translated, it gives CASSPQTGASSSAYGYTF.